Listed here is a single TCR beta chain. Its specificity is unknown. TCRdb reprocessed the reads via MiXCR and lists one record per CDR3 protein. The sample shows around 280,000 distinct CDR3 sequences, around 10% of them seen only once. The data were taken from a study of T cell repertoires in cytomegalovirus infection. Study details: Based on public TCR beta signatures, there were indications of CMV infection and of a matching HLA type.

Study-wide results and limits: Using cumulative public TCR beta family frequency, the authors identified those who carried CMV together with the relevant HLA. It was HLA-C-restricted CMV-specific TCR beta clonotypes that dominated the response ex vivo.

Germline-derived CDR1 and CDR2 are SNHLY and FYNNEI. With 8 bases clipped from V and 7 bases from J, the junction kept 8 bases outside the gene matches. This CDR3 spans 14 amino acids. The rearrangement links TRBV2 to TRBJ1-4; 9 nucleotides agree with TRBD1. Input material: PBMCs. The TCR sequence derives from a human donor in good health (CMV status not recorded). Some clones in this sample may be carry-over from other donors' samples. This CDR3 is CASALQGAFEKLFF. DNA of the CDR3: TGTGCCAGCGCCCTACAGGGGGCGTTTGAAAAACTGTTTTTT.